The next 14 T cell receptor beta chains were all read from a single sample in a study of blood T cell repertoires in COVID-19. Repertoires were generated with immunoSEQ multiplex PCR, while TCRdb's copy carries only in-frame clones and drops some. The data contain approximately 150,000 clones, 84% of them singletons. Sequencing was done on a sample of peripheral blood. Every receptor here comes from a man aged 30 to 45 with COVID-19, enrolled during active disease.

The chain recombines TRBV4-3 with TRBJ2-2; 7 nucleotides line up with TRBD1. The germline CDR1 and CDR2 sequences are LGHNA and YSLEER. J lost 0 bases, V lost 1 base, and 2 bases had no gene match. The CDR3 is made up of 16 amino acids. CDR3 protein: CASSQGQGANTGELFF. Written as DNA, the CDR3 is TGCGCCAGCAGCCAAGGCCAGGGGGCGAACACCGGGGAGCTGTTTTTT.

Here the CDR3 reads CAWSLGHNNSPLHF. DNA of the CDR3: TGTGCCTGGAGTCTGGGACACAATAATTCACCCCTCCACTTT. This chain joins TRBV30 and TRBJ1-6; maybe TRBD1 (6 bases). There are 14 residues in the CDR3. Trimming removed 2 bases at V and 5 bases at J, with 10 bases between. The germline gives CDR1 GTSNPN, CDR2 SVGIG (reference sequence).

The rearrangement links TRBV7-2 to TRBJ1-1, with no clear D. Trimming removed 1 base from V and 0 bases from J, with 9 bases in between. Germline CDR1 reads SGHTA; CDR2 reads FQGNSA. This CDR3 has 15 amino acids. The CDR3 loop is CASSLGWSMNTEAFF. CDR3 coding DNA: TGTGCCAGCAGCTTAGGTTGGAGCATGAACACTGAAGCTTTCTTT. Using reference TRBV7-2 and TRBJ1-1 for the parts outside the CDR3, the full variable domain is GAGVSQSPSNKVTEKGKDVELRCDPISGHTALYWYRQSLGQGLEFLIYFQGNSAPDKSGLPSDRFSAERTGGSVSTLTIQRTQQEDSAVYLCASSLGWSMNTEAFFGQGTRLTVV.

V usage is TRBV28 and J usage is TRBJ2-1; D perhaps matches TRBD2 (5 bases). The CDR3 consists of 16 residues. Trimming shortened V by 5 bases and J by 4 bases, and 18 bases separated the two germline ends. Germline-derived CDR1 and CDR2 are MDHEN and SYDVKM. CDR3 DNA sequence: TGTGCCAGCAGTGGGCTAGGAGGTTCTTGGTACAATGAGCAGTTCTTC. Translated: CASSGLGGSWYNEQFF.

This chain uses TRBV28 with TRBJ1-2; 9 bases map to TRBD1. The CDR3 has 15 amino acids. J lost 3 bases, V lost 3 bases, and 5 bases had no gene match. Germline CDR1 MDHEN, CDR2 SYDVKM. Here the CDR3 reads CASSLVGQGYYGYTF. In nucleotides, the CDR3 is TGTGCCAGCAGTTTGGTAGGACAGGGGTACTATGGCTACACCTTC.

This rearrangement joins TRBV5-1 to TRBJ2-5; 13 nucleotides match TRBD2. Germline V gene data show CDR1 as SGHRS and CDR2 as YFSETQ. The CDR3 is 17 residues long. Trimming at V came to 2 bases and at J to 2 bases, leaving 6 bases not matched to a gene. Here the CDR3 reads CASSLPGLAGMQETQYF. The CDR3 DNA reads TGCGCCAGCAGCTTACCGGGACTAGCGGGAATGCAAGAGACCCAGTACTTC.

The chain couples TRBV10-1 to TRBJ2-1; D uncertain. Trimming cost V 2 bases and J 0 bases, with 8 bases left between them. This CDR3 has 15 amino acids. CDR1 WNHNN and CDR2 SYGVQD come from the germline V gene (reference sequence). In nucleotides, the CDR3 is TGCGCCAGCAGTGAGAAGAGGTTCTCCTACAATGAGCAGTTCTTC. It encodes CASSEKRFSYNEQFF.

The V gene is TRBV2, the J gene TRBJ2-1, with TRBD2 identical over 8 bases. This CDR3 has 20 residues. CDR1 SNHLY and CDR2 FYNNEI come from the germline V gene. V was pared by 6 bases and J by 8 bases, with 27 bases of the junction left unmatched. In DNA form, the CDR3 reads TGTGCCAGCAGGGCCGCCGGGGGGGTGGAGGTGACAGGCGGTGCGGATGAGCAGTTCTTC. It yields the protein CASRAAGGVEVTGGADEQFF. Together with reference TRBV2 and TRBJ2-1, the CDR3 gives the full variable domain: EPEVTQTPSHQVTQMGQEVILRCVPISNHLYFYWYRQILGQKVEFLVSFYNNEISEKSEIFDDQFSVERPDGSNFTLKIRSTKLEDSAMYFCASRAAGGVEVTGGADEQFFGPGTRLTVL.

The rearrangement links TRBV18 to TRBJ1-6; TRBD1 aligns across 8 bases. Trimming cost V 5 bases and J 5 bases; bases outside gene matches: 5. The CDR3 has 15 amino acids. Germline CDR1 reads KGHSH; CDR2 reads LQKENI. The CDR3 bases are TGTGCCAGCTCAGGACAGGGTCTGAATAATTCACCCCTCCACTTT. This translates into CASSGQGLNNSPLHF.

The CDR3 loop is CASRVTTNTEAFF. CDR3 coding DNA: TGTGCCAGCAGGGTCACAACGAACACTGAAGCTTTCTTT. J is TRBJ1-1 and V is TRBV2, with D hard to call. Germline V gene data show CDR1 as SNHLY and CDR2 as FYNNEI. The CDR3 totals 13 residues. V lost 6 bases and J lost 1, with 9 bases in between.

The genes are TRBV19 and TRBJ2-3, with TRBD2 identical over 14 bases. CDR3 length: 13 amino acids. Germline lookup yields CDR1 LNHDA and CDR2 SQIVND (reference sequence). V shed 9 bases and J 8 bases; nucleotides not matched to a gene: 4. The CDR3 DNA reads as TGTGCCAGCGGGACTAGCGGGAGTCCTACGCAGTATTTT. Its protein is CASGTSGSPTQYF.

The chain joins TRBV6-5 to TRBJ2-1, with 9 bases matching TRBD1. Germline V gene lookup returns CDR1 MNHEY and CDR2 SVGAGI. The CDR3 has 14 amino acids. Germline trimming cut 10 bases from V and 12 bases from J; bases unmatched to any gene: 16. The CDR3 here is CATDDRGFLVSQFF. The CDR3 coding sequence is TGTGCCACCGATGACAGGGGGTTCCTTGTCTCGCAGTTCTTC.

The chain carries TRBV11-2 and TRBJ2-7, with no clear D. The V and J ends lost 2 bases and 5 bases respectively, with 7 bases between them. CDR1 and CDR2 (germline): SGHAT, FQNNGV. The length of the CDR3 is 12 residues. The CDR3 DNA follows: TGTGCCAGCAGCTTATTCAGGAACGAGCAGTACTTC. It encodes CASSLFRNEQYF.

The gene calls are TRBV28 and TRBJ1-3; 7 bases fit TRBD1. CDR1 and CDR2 from the germline V gene are MDHEN and SYDVKM. The CDR3 length is 16 residues. The trim removed 1 base at V and 5 bases at J, leaving 8 bases unmatched. CDR3 region: CASSLFSGTARNTIYF. CDR3 coding DNA: TGTGCCAGCAGTTTATTCTCCGGGACAGCAAGAAACACCATATATTTT.